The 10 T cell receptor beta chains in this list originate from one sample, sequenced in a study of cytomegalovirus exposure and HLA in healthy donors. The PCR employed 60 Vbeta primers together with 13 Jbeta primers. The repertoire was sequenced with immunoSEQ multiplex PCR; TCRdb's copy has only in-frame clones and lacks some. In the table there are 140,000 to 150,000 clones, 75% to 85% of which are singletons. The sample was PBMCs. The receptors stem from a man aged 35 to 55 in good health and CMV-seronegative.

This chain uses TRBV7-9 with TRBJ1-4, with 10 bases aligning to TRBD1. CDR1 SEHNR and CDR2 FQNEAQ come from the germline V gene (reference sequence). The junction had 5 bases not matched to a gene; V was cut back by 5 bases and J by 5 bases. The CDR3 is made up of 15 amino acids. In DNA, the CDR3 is TGTGCCAGCAGCGTCGACAGGGGGCTGAATGAAAAACTGTTTTTT. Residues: CASSVDRGLNEKLFF.

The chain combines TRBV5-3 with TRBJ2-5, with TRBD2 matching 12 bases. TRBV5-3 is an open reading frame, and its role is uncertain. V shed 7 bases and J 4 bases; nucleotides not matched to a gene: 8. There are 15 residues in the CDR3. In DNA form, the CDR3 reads TGTGCCAGAGGGCTAGCGGGGGGGCCTGGAGAGACCCAGTACTTC. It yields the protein CARGLAGGPGETQYF.

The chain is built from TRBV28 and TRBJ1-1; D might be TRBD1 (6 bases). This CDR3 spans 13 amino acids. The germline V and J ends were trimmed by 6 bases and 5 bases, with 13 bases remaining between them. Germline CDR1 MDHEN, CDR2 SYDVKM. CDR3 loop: CASSRNRVTEAFF. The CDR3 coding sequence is TGTGCCAGCAGCCGGAACAGGGTGACTGAAGCTTTCTTT.

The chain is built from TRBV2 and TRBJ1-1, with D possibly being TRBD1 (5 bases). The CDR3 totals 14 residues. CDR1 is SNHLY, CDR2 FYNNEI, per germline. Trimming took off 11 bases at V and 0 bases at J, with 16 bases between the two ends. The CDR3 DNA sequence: TGTGCCCTCAAACCCCAGGGCCTGAACACTGAAGCTTTCTTT. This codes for CALKPQGLNTEAFF. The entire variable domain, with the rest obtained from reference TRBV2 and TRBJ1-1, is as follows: EPEVTQTPSHQVTQMGQEVILRCVPISNHLYFYWYRQILGQKVEFLVSFYNNEISEKSEIFDDQFSVERPDGSNFTLKIRSTKLEDSAMYFCALKPQGLNTEAFFGQGTRLTVV.

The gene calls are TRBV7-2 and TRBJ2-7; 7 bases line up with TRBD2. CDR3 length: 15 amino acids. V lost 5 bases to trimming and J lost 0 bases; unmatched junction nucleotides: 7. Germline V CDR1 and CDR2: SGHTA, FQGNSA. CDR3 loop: CASSERGVGSYEQYF. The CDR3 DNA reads TGTGCCAGCAGCGAACGGGGGGTTGGCTCCTACGAGCAGTACTTC.

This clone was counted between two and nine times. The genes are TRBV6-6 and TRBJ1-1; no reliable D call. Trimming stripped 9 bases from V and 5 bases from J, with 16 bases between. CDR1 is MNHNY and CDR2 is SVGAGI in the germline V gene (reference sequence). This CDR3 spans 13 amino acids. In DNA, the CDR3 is TGTGCCAGTATACGTATTGCGGCGACTGAAGCTTTCTTT. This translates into CASIRIAATEAFF.

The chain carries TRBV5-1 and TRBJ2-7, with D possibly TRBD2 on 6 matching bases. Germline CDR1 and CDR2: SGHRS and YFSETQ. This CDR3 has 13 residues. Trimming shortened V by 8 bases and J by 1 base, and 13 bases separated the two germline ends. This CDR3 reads CARKGGKSYEQYF. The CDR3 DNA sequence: TGCGCCAGGAAAGGCGGGAAGTCCTACGAGCAGTACTTC.

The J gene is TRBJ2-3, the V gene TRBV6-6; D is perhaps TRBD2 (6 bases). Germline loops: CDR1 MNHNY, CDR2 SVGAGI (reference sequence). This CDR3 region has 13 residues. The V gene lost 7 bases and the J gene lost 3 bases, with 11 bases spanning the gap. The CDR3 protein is CASTPRGTDTQYF. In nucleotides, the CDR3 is TGTGCCAGCACCCCTCGGGGGACAGATACGCAGTATTTT.

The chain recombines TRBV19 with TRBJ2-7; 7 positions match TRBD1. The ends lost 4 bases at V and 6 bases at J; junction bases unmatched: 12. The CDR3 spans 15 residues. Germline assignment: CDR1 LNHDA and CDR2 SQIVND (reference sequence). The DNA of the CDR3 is TGTGCCAGTAGTACTACGGGACAGACGAAGAGCGAGCAGTACTTC. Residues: CASSTTGQTKSEQYF.

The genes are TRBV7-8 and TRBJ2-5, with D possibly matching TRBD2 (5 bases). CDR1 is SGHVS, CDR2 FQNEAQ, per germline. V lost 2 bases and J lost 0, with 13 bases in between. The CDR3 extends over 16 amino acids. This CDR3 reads CASSLRLADYQETQYF. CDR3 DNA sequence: TGTGCCAGCAGCTTAAGGCTAGCCGATTACCAAGAGACCCAGTACTTC.